The next 14 T cell receptor beta chains were all read from a single sample in a study of T cells in Graves' hyperthyroidism and ophthalmopathy. Regions amplified from RNA transcripts were the TCR beta CDR3 regions. Researchers ran a first-round RT-PCR on the TCR CDR3 using the HTBI primer set. In TCRdb, the multiplex PCR reads were re-called with MiXCR into one record per CDR3 protein. The sample has 390,000 or so distinct CDR3 sequences, roughly 15% seen once; the top ten hold around 13%. Sequenced sample: blood. All receptors derive from a young man with Graves' ophthalmopathy.

V and J are TRBV20-1 and TRBJ2-1, with TRBD2 as a possible D gene (6 bases). V was trimmed by 1 base and J by 4 bases, leaving 26 bases between them. The CDR3 totals 19 residues. The germline CDR1 and CDR2 sequences are DFQATT and SNEGSKA (reference sequence). CDR3 loop: CSARGPEIGLTGKYNEQFF. CDR3 in DNA: TGCAGTGCTAGAGGCCCCGAAATAGGACTAACGGGCAAGTACAATGAGCAGTTCTTC.

This clonotype appeared many times. This chain links TRBV5-6 with TRBJ2-3; the D call may be TRBD1 or TRBD2 (5 bases each). The CDR3 is 14 amino acids. CDR1 is SGHDT and CDR2 is YYEEEE in the germline V gene. Between the trimmed V and J ends, which lost 3 bases and 4 bases, there was a span of 12 bases. Here the CDR3 DNA reads TGTGCCAGCAGCTCGGGTGGGACGCCAGATACGCAGTATTTT. Protein: CASSSGGTPDTQYF.

This clonotype was observed once. V gene TRBV7-8 combines with J gene TRBJ1-1; 7 positions match TRBD1. Trimming at V came to 6 bases and at J to 1 base, leaving 8 bases not matched to a gene. Germline V gene lookup returns CDR1 SGHVS and CDR2 FQNEAQ. This CDR3 is 15 amino acids long. The CDR3 sequence is CASSTPHRGNTEAFF. CDR3 in DNA: TGTGCCAGCAGTACACCCCACAGGGGGAACACTGAAGCTTTCTTT.

This clonotype turned up a few times. This chain links TRBV10-2 with TRBJ1-6, with a weak D call TRBD1 (5 bases). The CDR3 is 13 residues long. V lost 2 bases and J 7 bases, leaving 6 bases between the germline ends. Germline V lookup: CDR1 WSHSY, CDR2 SAAADI. The CDR3 DNA is TGCGCCAGCAGTGAGGGGGGGAATTCACCCCTCCACTTT. Its translation is CASSEGGNSPLHF.

The chain uses TRBV6-1 and TRBJ1-1; 9 nucleotides agree with TRBD1. The V gene end was trimmed by 8 bases and the J gene end by 11 bases; junction bases not matched to a gene: 15. The CDR3 extends over 14 amino acids. In germline, CDR1 is MNHNS, CDR2 SASEGT. The CDR3 nucleotides are TGTGCCAGCTTCGCCCCCGGGACAGGGTTAGTGGCTTTCTTT. Protein sequence: CASFAPGTGLVAFF.

This clonotype was counted a few times. The rearrangement links TRBV6-1 to TRBJ2-7; D may be TRBD1 or TRBD2 (5 bases each). The germline gives CDR1 MNHNS, CDR2 SASEGT. CDR3 size: 13 residues. V lost 2 bases and J 6 bases, leaving 11 bases between the germline ends. Written as DNA, the CDR3 is TGTGCCAGCAGTGAACTGAGGGGACGCGAGCAGTACTTC. It specifies CASSELRGREQYF.

The V gene is TRBV5-1, the J gene TRBJ1-5, with 12 nucleotides matching TRBD1. The V gene end was trimmed by 5 bases and the J gene end by 7 bases; junction bases not matched to a gene: 7. The CDR3 is 15 amino acids. Looked up from germline, CDR1 is SGHRS and CDR2 is YFSETQ. The CDR3 sequence: CASSGTGGMGQPQHF. The CDR3 bases are TGCGCCAGCAGTGGGACAGGGGGCATGGGGCAGCCCCAGCATTTT.

CDR3 sequence reads: CAISDPRAQYF. Written as DNA, the CDR3 is TGTGCCATCAGTGACCCACGGGCCCAGTACTTC. The chain carries TRBV10-3 and TRBJ2-5; D is ambiguous. Trimming shortened V by 3 bases and J by 9 bases, and 8 bases separated the two germline ends. CDR1 is ENHRY and CDR2 is SYGVKD in the germline V gene. The CDR3 has 11 amino acids.

At least ten counts were recorded for this clonotype. The V and J genes are TRBV5-8 and TRBJ1-5; 9 bases fit TRBD1. The CDR3 is 15 amino acids. CDR1 and CDR2 from the germline V gene are SGHTS and YDEGEE. Trimming cost V 3 bases and J 7 bases; bases outside gene matches: 8. This CDR3 is CASSSDRGFGQPQHF. CDR3 in DNA: TGTGCCAGCAGCTCTGACAGGGGGTTTGGGCAGCCCCAGCATTTT.

This clonotype was detected ten times or more. The rearrangement joins TRBV12-3 or TRBV12-4 to TRBJ2-1; 12 bases match TRBD2. This CDR3 spans 21 amino acids. The J segment lost 0 bases and the V segment lost 7 bases, leaving 19 bases of the junction unmatched. CDR3 region: CASNPGRGRASGRDSYNEQFF. In DNA, the CDR3 is TGTGCCAGCAACCCAGGGAGGGGGCGGGCTAGCGGGAGGGACTCCTACAATGAGCAGTTCTTC.

The chain couples TRBV20-1 to TRBJ2-7; 8 bases agree with TRBD2. The J segment lost 0 bases and the V segment lost 3 bases, leaving 7 bases of the junction unmatched. Germline V lookup: CDR1 DFQATT, CDR2 SNEGSKA (reference sequence). The CDR3 spans 15 residues. The CDR3 nucleotides are TGCAGTGCTAGTAGCCAGCGGGAGATCTCCTACGAGCAGTACTTC. As protein: CSASSQREISYEQYF.

This clonotype has at least ten counts. The chain links TRBV4-1 to TRBJ2-7; TRBD2 matches 10 bases. The CDR3 loop spans 17 amino acids. V lost 2 bases and J lost 4; bases outside the gene matches: 11. From germline, CDR1 is MGHRA and CDR2 YSYEKL. The CDR3 reads CASSQLWGLAGAYEQYF. The CDR3 nucleotides are TGCGCCAGCAGCCAACTTTGGGGGCTAGCGGGAGCGTACGAGCAGTACTTC.

This clonotype has more than one count but fewer than ten. The J gene is TRBJ1-5, the V gene TRBV6-5; weak D call: TRBD1 (5 bases). The CDR3 covers 13 residues. From germline, CDR1 is MNHEY and CDR2 SVGAGI. V was shortened by 0 bases and J by 9 bases, with 9 bases between the two germline ends. CDR3 residues: CASSYSNGGPQHF. For the CDR3, the DNA is TGTGCCAGCAGTTACTCGAACGGGGGGCCCCAGCATTTT.

Ten or more counts support this clonotype. This chain uses TRBV7-8 with TRBJ2-7; TRBD1 matches at 7 bases. Germline V gives CDR1 SGHVS, CDR2 FQNEAQ. The J segment lost 4 bases and the V segment lost 2 bases, leaving 5 bases of the junction unmatched. The length of the CDR3 is 14 residues. The CDR3 DNA is TGTGCCAGCAGCTTACGCCCGGGACAGTACGAGCAGTACTTC. This translates into CASSLRPGQYEQYF. The full variable domain, in which reference TRBV7-8 and TRBJ2-7 provide the parts outside the CDR3, is GAGVSQSPRYKVAKRGQDVALRCDPISGHVSLFWYQQALGQGPEFLTYFQNEAQLDKSGLPSDRFFAERPEGSVSTLKIQRTQQEDSAVYLCASSLRPGQYEQYFGPGTRLTVT.